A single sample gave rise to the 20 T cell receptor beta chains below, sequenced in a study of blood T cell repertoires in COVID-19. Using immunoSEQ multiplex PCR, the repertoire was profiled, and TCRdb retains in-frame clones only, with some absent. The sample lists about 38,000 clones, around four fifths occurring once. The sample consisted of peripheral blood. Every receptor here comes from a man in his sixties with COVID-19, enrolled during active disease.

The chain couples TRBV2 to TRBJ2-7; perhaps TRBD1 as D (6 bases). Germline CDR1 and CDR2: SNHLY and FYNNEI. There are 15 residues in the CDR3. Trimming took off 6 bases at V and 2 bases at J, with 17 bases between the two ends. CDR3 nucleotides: TGTGCCAGCAGCGAGGCCGGGACACTCACCTACGAGCAGTACTTC. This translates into CASSEAGTLTYEQYF.

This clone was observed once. The CDR3 nucleotides are TGTGCCAGCAGTTCGGACAGGGGGCGAGCCTATGGCTACACCTTC. Protein sequence: CASSSDRGRAYGYTF. This sequence joins TRBV6-5 and TRBJ1-2; 11 nucleotides match TRBD1. The V gene end was trimmed by 4 bases and the J gene end by 4 bases; junction bases not matched to a gene: 5. The CDR3 loop spans 15 amino acids. CDR1 is MNHEY and CDR2 is SVGAGI in the germline V gene.

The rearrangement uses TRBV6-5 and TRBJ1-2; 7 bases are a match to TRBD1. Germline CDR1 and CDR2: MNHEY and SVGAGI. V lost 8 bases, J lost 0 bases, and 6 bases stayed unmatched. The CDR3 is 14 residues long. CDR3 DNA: TGTGCCAGCCGAAGGGACAGTTCTAACTATGGCTACACCTTC. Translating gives CASRRDSSNYGYTF.

CDR3 coding DNA: TGTGCCAGCAGCTTAGGGGGCGGCCGGAATGAGCAGTTCTTC. Translating gives CASSLGGGRNEQFF. The chain employs TRBV11-2 and TRBJ2-1, with D perhaps TRBD1 (5 bases). Trimming removed 1 base at V and 7 bases at J, with 11 bases between. The germline CDR1 and CDR2 sequences are SGHAT and FQNNGV. The CDR3 length is 14 residues. The whole variable domain, remainder taken from reference TRBV11-2 and TRBJ2-1, is EAGVAQSPRYKIIEKRQSVAFWCNPISGHATLYWYQQILGQGPKLLIQFQNNGVVDDSQLPKDRFSAERLKGVDSTLKIQPAKLEDSAVYLCASSLGGGRNEQFFGPGTRLTVL.

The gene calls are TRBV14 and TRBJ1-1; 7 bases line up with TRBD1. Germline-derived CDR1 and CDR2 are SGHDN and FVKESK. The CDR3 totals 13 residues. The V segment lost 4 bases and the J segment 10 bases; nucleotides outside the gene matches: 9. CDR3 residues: CASSLGTARTAFF. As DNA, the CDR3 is TGTGCCAGCAGCCTCGGGACAGCGAGAACAGCTTTCTTT.

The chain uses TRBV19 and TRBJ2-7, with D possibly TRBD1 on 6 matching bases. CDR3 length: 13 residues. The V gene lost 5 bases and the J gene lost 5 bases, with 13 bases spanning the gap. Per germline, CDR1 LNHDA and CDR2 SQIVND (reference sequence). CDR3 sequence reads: CASSEQTGHEQYF. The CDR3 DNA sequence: TGTGCCAGTAGTGAGCAGACAGGACACGAGCAGTACTTC. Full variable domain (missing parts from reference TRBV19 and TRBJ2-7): DGGITQSPKYLFRKEGQNVTLSCEQNLNHDAMYWYRQDPGQGLRLIYYSQIVNDFQKGDIAEGYSVSREKKESFPLTVTSAQKNPTAFYLCASSEQTGHEQYFGPGTRLTVT.

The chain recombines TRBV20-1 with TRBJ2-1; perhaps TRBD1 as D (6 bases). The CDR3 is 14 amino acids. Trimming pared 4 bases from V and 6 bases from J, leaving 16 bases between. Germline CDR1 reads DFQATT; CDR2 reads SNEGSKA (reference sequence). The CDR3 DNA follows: TGCAGTGCTATTGACGGCCCAGGGGTCAATGAGCAGTTCTTC. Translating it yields CSAIDGPGVNEQFF.

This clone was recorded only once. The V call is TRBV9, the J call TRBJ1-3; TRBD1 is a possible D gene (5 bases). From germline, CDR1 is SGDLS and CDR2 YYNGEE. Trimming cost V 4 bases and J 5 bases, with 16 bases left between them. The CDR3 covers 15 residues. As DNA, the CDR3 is TGTGCCAGCAGCAACACCGGGACTGAAAGAAACACCATATATTTT. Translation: CASSNTGTERNTIYF. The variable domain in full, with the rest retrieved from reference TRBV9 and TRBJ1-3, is DSGVTQTPKHLITATGQRVTLRCSPRSGDLSVYWYQQSLDQGLQFLIQYYNGEERAKGNILERFSAQQFPDLHSELNLSSLELGDSALYFCASSNTGTERNTIYFGEGSWLTVV.

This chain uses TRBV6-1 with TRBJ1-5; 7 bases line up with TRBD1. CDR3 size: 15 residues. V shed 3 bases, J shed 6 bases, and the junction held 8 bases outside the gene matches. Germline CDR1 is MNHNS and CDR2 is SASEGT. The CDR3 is CASSDGTGVSQPQHF. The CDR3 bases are TGTGCCAGCAGTGACGGAACAGGGGTTTCTCAGCCCCAGCATTTT.

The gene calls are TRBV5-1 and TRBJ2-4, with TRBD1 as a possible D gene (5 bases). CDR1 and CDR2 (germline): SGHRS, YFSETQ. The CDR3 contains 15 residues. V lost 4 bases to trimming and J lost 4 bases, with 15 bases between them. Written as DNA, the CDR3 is TGCGCCAGCAGCGATTTTGCGGACACTAAAAACATTCAGTACTTC. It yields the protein CASSDFADTKNIQYF.

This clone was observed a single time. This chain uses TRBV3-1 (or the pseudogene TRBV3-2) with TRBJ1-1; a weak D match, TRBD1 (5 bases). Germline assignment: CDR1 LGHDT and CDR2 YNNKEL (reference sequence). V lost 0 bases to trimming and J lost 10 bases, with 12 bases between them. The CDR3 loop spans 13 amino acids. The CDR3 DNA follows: TGTGCCAGCAGCCAAGAATCCGGGGGGGGAGCTTTCTTT. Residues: CASSQESGGGAFF.

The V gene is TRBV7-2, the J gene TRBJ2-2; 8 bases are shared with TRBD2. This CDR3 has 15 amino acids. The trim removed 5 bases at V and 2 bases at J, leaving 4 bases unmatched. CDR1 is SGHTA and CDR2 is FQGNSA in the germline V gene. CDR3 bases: TGTGCCAGCAGCCTAACTAGCGGCAACACCGGGGAGCTGTTTTTT. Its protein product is CASSLTSGNTGELFF. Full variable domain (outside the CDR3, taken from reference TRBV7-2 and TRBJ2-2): GAGVSQSPSNKVTEKGKDVELRCDPISGHTALYWYRQSLGQGLEFLIYFQGNSAPDKSGLPSDRFSAERTGGSVSTLTIQRTQQEDSAVYLCASSLTSGNTGELFFGEGSRLTVL.

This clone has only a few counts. Here the CDR3 DNA reads TGTGCCTGGAACACAGGGGGAAACACCATATATTTT. Its protein product is CAWNTGGNTIYF. The gene calls are TRBV30 and TRBJ1-3; possible D gene TRBD1, 6 bases. This CDR3 is 12 amino acids long. The V end lost 4 bases, the J end lost 4 bases, and 8 bases lay between the germline ends. The germline CDR1 and CDR2 sequences are GTSNPN and SVGIG (reference sequence).

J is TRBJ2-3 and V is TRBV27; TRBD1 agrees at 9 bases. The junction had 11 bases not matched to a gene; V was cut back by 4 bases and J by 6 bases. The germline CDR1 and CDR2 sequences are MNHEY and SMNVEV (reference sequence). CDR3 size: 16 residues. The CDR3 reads CASSSYTGGARDTQYF. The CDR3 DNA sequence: TGTGCCAGCAGTTCGTACACAGGGGGCGCGAGGGATACGCAGTATTTT.

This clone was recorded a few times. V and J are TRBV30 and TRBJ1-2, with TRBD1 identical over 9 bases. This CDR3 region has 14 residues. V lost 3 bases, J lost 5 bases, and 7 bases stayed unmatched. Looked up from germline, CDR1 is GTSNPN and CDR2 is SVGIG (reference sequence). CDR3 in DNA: TGTGCCTGGAGGGGGACAGGGCAGGGGTATGGCTACACCTTC. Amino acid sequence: CAWRGTGQGYGYTF.

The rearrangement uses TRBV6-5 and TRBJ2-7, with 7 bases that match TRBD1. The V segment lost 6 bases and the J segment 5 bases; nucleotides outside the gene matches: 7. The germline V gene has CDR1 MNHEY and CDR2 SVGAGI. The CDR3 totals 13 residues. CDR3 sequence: CASRHQQGNEQYF. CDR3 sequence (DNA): TGTGCCAGCAGACACCAACAGGGGAACGAGCAGTACTTC.

The CDR3 loop reads CASSHLAGNTEAFF. CDR3 bases: TGTGCCAGCAGCCACCTAGCAGGGAACACTGAAGCTTTCTTT. The chain is built from TRBV3-1 (or the pseudogene TRBV3-2) and TRBJ1-1; D unclear. The CDR3 extends over 14 amino acids. The germline V and J ends were trimmed by 3 bases and 1 base, with 9 bases remaining between them. The V gene's germline CDR1 is LGHDT and CDR2 YNNKEL (reference sequence).

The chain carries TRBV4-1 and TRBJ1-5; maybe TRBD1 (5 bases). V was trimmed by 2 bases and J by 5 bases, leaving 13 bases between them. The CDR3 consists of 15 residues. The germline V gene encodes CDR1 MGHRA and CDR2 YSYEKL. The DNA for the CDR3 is TGCGCCAGCAGCCAAATGGGGCCCCCCGATCAGCCCCAGCATTTT. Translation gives CASSQMGPPDQPQHF.

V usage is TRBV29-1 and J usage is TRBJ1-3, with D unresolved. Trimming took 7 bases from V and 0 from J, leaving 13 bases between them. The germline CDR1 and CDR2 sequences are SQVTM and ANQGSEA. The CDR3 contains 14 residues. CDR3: CSGSESRSGNTIYF. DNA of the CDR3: TGCAGCGGTTCCGAGTCCCGCTCTGGAAACACCATATATTTT.

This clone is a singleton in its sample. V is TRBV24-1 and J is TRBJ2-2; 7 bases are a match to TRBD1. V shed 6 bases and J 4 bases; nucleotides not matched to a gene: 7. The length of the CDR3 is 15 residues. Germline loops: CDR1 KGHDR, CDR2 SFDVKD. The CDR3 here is CATSNPGTVTGELFF. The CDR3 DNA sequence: TGTGCCACCAGTAATCCGGGGACAGTCACCGGGGAGCTGTTTTTT.